These T cell receptor beta chains were read from a single sample in a study of blood T cells in healthy people across ages. TCRdb independently ran MiXCR on the 5' RACE reads; one entry per CDR3 protein. The table includes 1,500,000 or so distinct CDR3 sequences, roughly two fifths detected once. Sequenced input: blood. These receptors all stem from a woman aged 18-30 years in good health. Each CDR3 is given with its conserved first and last residue. A D gene is named only where the DNA matches it firmly. Some rows mark clone size as missing; the rest say once, few, many or name a class of expanded clone.

TRBV4-1	TRBJ1-2	-	-	TGCGCCAGCAGCCAAGAAGTGGCAGCCTTCTGTGGCTACACCTTC	CASSQEVAAFCGYTF
TRBV7-8	TRBJ2-1	-	-	TGTGCCAGCAGCTTAGCGCTGTCTAGCTCCTACAATGAGCAGTTCTTC	CASSLALSSSYNEQFF
TRBV3-1	TRBJ2-3	-	few	TGTGCCAGCAGCCAAGGAACCCGGACTTACTCCACAGATACGCAGTATTTT	CASSQGTRTYSTDTQYF
TRBV25-1	TRBJ2-2	-	-	TGTGCCAGCTCCCGGACAGACGCGAACACCGGGGAGCTGTTTTTT	CASSRTDANTGELFF
TRBV2	TRBJ2-7	-	-	TGTGCCAGCAGCCAGACGACAGGAAACGAGCAGTACTTC	CASSQTTGNEQYF
TRBV4-2	TRBJ2-3	-	-	TGTGCCAGCAGCCAAGAAGCCGGCAGTACCACGCAGTATTTT	CASSQEAGSTTQYF
TRBV10-3	TRBJ2-3	-	few	TGTGCCATCAGTGAGGGGCTAGCGCCAGATACGCAGTATTTT	CAISEGLAPDTQYF
TRBV9	TRBJ1-2	-	-	TGTGCCAGCAGCGTAGATGGCAGAGCTAACTATGGCTACACCTTC	CASSVDGRANYGYTF
TRBV6-1	TRBJ1-1	TRBD1	-	TGCGCCAGCAGATATAGAGACAGGGTGAACACTGAAGCTTTCTTT	CASRYRDRVNTEAFF
TRBV12-3/TRBV12-4	TRBJ1-1	-	few	TGTGCCAGCAGTTTAATTCTCACTGAAGCTTTCTTT	CASSLILTEAFF
TRBV11-1	TRBJ2-1	TRBD1	few	TGTGCCAGCAGCTTAACGGGACAGGTCCTCAATGAGCAGTTCTTC	CASSLTGQVLNEQFF
TRBV2	TRBJ1-5	-	-	TGTGCCAGCAGCGGGAGTTATAGCAATCAGCCCCAGCATTTT	CASSGSYSNQPQHF
TRBV6-6	TRBJ1-2	TRBD1	few	TGTGCCAGCAGTCGGGACAGGGAGGATGGCTACACCTTC	CASSRDREDGYTF
TRBV6-4	TRBJ2-6	-	many	TGTGCCAGCAGTGCCTCGACAGATGGTGGGGCCAACGTCCTGACTTTC	CASSASTDGGANVLTF
TRBV29-1	TRBJ2-7	TRBD2	few	TGCAGCGTAGACGGGACTAGCGGGAGACAGATAAGGGTTTACAATGAGCAGTACTTC	CSVDGTSGRQIRVYNEQYF
TRBV25-1	TRBJ2-3	-	-	TGTGCCAGCAGTGAATCGGGTCTTTCTGGGGATACGCAGTATTTT	CASSESGLSGDTQYF
TRBV29-1	TRBJ1-2	-	many	TGCAGCGTTGAAGATCTTGGGCAGGGGATAGCTAACTATGGCTACACCTTC	CSVEDLGQGIANYGYTF
TRBV12-3/TRBV12-4	TRBJ1-6	TRBD1	-	TGTGCCAGCAGCCACAGGGGCGCCTATAATTCACCCCTCCACTTT	CASSHRGAYNSPLHF
TRBV6-5	TRBJ2-2	TRBD1	-	TGTGCCAGCATTCGGGACAGGGCTTCCGGGGAGCTGTTTTTT	CASIRDRASGELFF
TRBV5-6	TRBJ2-1	-	few	TGTGCCAGCAGCCGACTAGAGACCTACAATGAGCAGTTCTTC	CASSRLETYNEQFF
TRBV6-6	TRBJ2-5	TRBD2	few	TGTGCCAGCAGTTTCACCCTTAGCGGGGGGATGGAGACCCAGTACTTC	CASSFTLSGGMETQYF
TRBV7-8	TRBJ1-1	-	-	TGTGCCAGCAGCTTACGAGAATTGAACACTGAAGCTTTCTTT	CASSLRELNTEAFF
TRBV14	TRBJ2-7	-	-	TGTGCCAGCAGCCAAGTACGAGGGGTGAAGTACGAGCAGTACTTC	CASSQVRGVKYEQYF
TRBV4-1	TRBJ2-5	TRBD1	many	TGCGCCAGCAGCCAAGAAGGACAGGAGGAGACCCAGTACTTC	CASSQEGQEETQYF
TRBV27	TRBJ1-5	-	-	TGTGCCAGCAGTTTACTTGCCAGCGATCAGCCCCAGCATTTT	CASSLLASDQPQHF
TRBV27	TRBJ1-1	TRBD1	-	TGTGCCAGCTCGCCAACTACAGGGGGCGAAAGGGCTTTCTTT	CASSPTTGGERAFF
TRBV5-1	TRBJ2-3	TRBD2	once	TGCGCCAGCAGTCCGAATCTAGCGGGGAGCACAGATACGCAGTATTTT	CASSPNLAGSTDTQYF
TRBV20-1	TRBJ2-3	-	-	TGCAGTGCTAGAGACAGACGGGGGTCAGATACGCAGTATTTT	CSARDRRGSDTQYF
TRBV6-2/TRBV6-3	TRBJ2-3	-	-	TGTGCCAGCAGGCCAGACAGCACAGATACGCAGTATTTT	CASRPDSTDTQYF
TRBV6-2/TRBV6-3	TRBJ2-5	-	-	TGTGCCAGCAGTACAAGACAGAGGCAAGAGACCCAGTACTTC	CASSTRQRQETQYF
TRBV5-5	TRBJ2-7	-	-	TGTGCCAGCAGCCGCACAGGTGATGTAACCTACGAGCAGTACTTC	CASSRTGDVTYEQYF
TRBV6-6	TRBJ2-6	-	-	TGTGCCACCCTCTCTGGGGCCAACGTCCTGACTTTC	CATLSGANVLTF
TRBV15	TRBJ1-1	-	-	TGTGCCACCAGCAGTCTCCCCAACACTGAAGCTTTCTTT	CATSSLPNTEAFF
TRBV12-3/TRBV12-4	TRBJ1-5	-	few	TGTGCCAGCAGTTTACATAATAGCAATCAGCCCCAGCATTTT	CASSLHNSNQPQHF
TRBV6-1	TRBJ1-4	-	-	TGTGCCAGCAGTGAAAGGGCCCAGGAAACCACAACTAATGAAAAACTGTTTTTT	CASSERAQETTTNEKLFF
TRBV28	TRBJ1-5	-	-	TGTGCCAGCAGTTTATGGAAAGTGACGAATCAGCCCCAGCATTTT	CASSLWKVTNQPQHF
TRBV6-2/TRBV6-3	TRBJ2-1	-	few	TGTGCCAGCAGTTACTCGAGCGCTTTGTGGGAGTACAATGAGCAGTTCTTC	CASSYSSALWEYNEQFF
TRBV27	TRBJ1-2	-	once	TGTGCCAGCAGTTTACCCCCGGGAAGGAACTATGGCTACACCTTC	CASSLPPGRNYGYTF
TRBV29-1	TRBJ1-2	-	-	TGCAGCCTAAGTTCGGGGGAAAAAGGCTACACCTTC	CSLSSGEKGYTF
TRBV6-2/TRBV6-3	TRBJ2-5	-	-	TGTGCCAGCAGTTCGTGGGAGACCCAGTACTTC	CASSSWETQYF
TRBV7-2	TRBJ2-3	-	-	TGTGCCACCAAGGCCGGAGTGGGCACAGATACGCAGTATTTT	CATKAGVGTDTQYF
TRBV20-1	TRBJ2-1	TRBD2	-	TGCAGTGCCCACAATAGCGGGAGACGTGAGCAGTTCTTC	CSAHNSGRREQFF
TRBV9	TRBJ2-1	TRBD2	-	TGTGCCAGCAGCTACTATAGCGGGACCGGAAGTTACAATGAGCAGTTCTTC	CASSYYSGTGSYNEQFF
TRBV12-3/TRBV12-4	TRBJ2-2	-	few	TGTGCCAGCAGCCCTCCCTGGACACTCACCGGGGAGCTGTTTTTT	CASSPPWTLTGELFF
TRBV4-2	TRBJ2-1	-	few	TGTGCCAGCAGCCCCAGATTTCATGAGCAGTTCTTC	CASSPRFHEQFF
TRBV18	TRBJ2-7	-	few	TGTGCCAGCTCACCCGCAGGGGGGAACTACGAGCAGTACTTC	CASSPAGGNYEQYF
TRBV29-1	TRBJ1-2	-	-	TGCAGCGTTGAACGACAGCACTCCTATGGCTACACCTTC	CSVERQHSYGYTF
TRBV7-2	TRBJ2-3	TRBD2	few	TGTGCCAGCAGCTCGGGACTAGGGGTCACAGATACGCAGTATTTT	CASSSGLGVTDTQYF
TRBV7-9	TRBJ2-1	-	many	TGTGCCAGCAGCTTACAAAATGAGCAGTTCTTC	CASSLQNEQFF
TRBV9	TRBJ2-1	-	few	TGTGCCAGCGGCGTAGCATGGCTCGGAAATGAGCAGTTCTTC	CASGVAWLGNEQFF
TRBV18	TRBJ2-3	-	few	TGTGCCAGCTCACCATTAATTAGCACAGATACGCAGTATTTT	CASSPLISTDTQYF
TRBV9	TRBJ1-6	-	-	TGTGCCAGCAGCGTAGGACCGTACAGAGATTCACCCCTCCACTTT	CASSVGPYRDSPLHF
TRBV18	TRBJ2-7	TRBD2	-	TGCGCCAGCTCACCACCGATAGGACTAGCGTTAGATGAGCAGTACTTC	CASSPPIGLALDEQYF
TRBV28	TRBJ2-7	-	once	TGTGCCAGCAAAACCTGGACAGCGGGCTACGAGCAGTACTTC	CASKTWTAGYEQYF
TRBV7-9	TRBJ1-1	-	-	TGTGCCAGCAGCGAACAATTTGAGCGCACTGAAGCTTTCTTT	CASSEQFERTEAFF
TRBV7-6	TRBJ2-7	TRBD2	-	TGTGCCAGCAGCTCCCGCGGGGGGACCATCAACAATGAGCAGTACTTC	CASSSRGGTINNEQYF
TRBV4-3	TRBJ2-7	-	few	TGCGCCAGCAGCCAAGGGAGGGTTTACGACGAGCAGTACTTC	CASSQGRVYDEQYF
TRBV4-3	TRBJ2-5	-	-	TGCGCCAGCAGTCCTTCCCCATTTTTGTATGAGCAGTACTTC	CASSPSPFLYEQYF
TRBV6-2/TRBV6-3	TRBJ1-1	-	-	TGTGCCGTTACAGGACAGCCGAACACTGAAGCTTTCTTT	CAVTGQPNTEAFF
TRBV10-3	TRBJ1-1	TRBD1	many	TGTGCCATCAGTGGGGGGACAGAGGGCCTGAACACTGAAGCTTTCTTT	CAISGGTEGLNTEAFF